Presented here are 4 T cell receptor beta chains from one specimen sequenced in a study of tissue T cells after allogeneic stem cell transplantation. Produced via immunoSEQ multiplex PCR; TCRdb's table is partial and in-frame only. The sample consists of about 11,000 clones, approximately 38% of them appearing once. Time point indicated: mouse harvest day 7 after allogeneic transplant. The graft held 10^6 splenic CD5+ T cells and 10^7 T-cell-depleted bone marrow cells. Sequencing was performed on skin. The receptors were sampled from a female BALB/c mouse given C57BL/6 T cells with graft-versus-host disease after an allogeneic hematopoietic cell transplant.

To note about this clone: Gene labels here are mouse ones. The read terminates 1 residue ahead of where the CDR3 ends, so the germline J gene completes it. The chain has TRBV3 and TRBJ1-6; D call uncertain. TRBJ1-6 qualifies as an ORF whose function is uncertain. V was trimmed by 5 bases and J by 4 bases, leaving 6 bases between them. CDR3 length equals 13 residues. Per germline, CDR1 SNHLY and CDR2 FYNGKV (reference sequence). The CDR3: CASSRQYNSPLYF. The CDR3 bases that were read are TGTGCCAGCAGCCGACAATATAATTCGCCCCTCTAC.

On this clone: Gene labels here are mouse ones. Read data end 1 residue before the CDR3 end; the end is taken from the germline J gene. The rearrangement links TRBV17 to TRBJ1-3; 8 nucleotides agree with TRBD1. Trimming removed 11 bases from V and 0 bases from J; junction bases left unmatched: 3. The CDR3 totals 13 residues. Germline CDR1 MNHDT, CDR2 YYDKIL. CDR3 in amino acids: CAYRGFSGNTLYF. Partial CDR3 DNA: TGTGCTTACAGGGGGTTTTCTGGAAATACGCTCTAT. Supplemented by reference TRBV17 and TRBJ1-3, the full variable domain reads DTTVKQNPRYKLARVGKPVNLICSQTMNHDTMYWYQKKPNQAPKLLLFYYDKILNREADTFEKFQSSRPNNSFCSLYIGSAGLEYSAMYLCAYRGFSGNTLYFGEGSRLIVV.

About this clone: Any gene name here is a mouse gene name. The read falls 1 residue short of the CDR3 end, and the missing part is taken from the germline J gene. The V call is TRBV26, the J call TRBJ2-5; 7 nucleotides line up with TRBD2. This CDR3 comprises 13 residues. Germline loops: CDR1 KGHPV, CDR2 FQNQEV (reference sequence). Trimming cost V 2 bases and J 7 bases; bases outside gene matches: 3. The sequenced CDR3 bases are TGTGCCAGCAGTCTGCGGGGGGGTCACACCCAGTAC. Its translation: CASSLRGGHTQY. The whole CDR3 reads CASSLRGGHTQYF. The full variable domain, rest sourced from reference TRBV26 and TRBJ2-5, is NSKVIQTPRYLVKGQGQKAKMRCIPEKGHPVVFWYQQNKNNEFKFLINFQNQEVLQQIDMTEKRFSAECPSNSPCSLEIQSSEAGDSALYLCASSLRGGHTQYFGPGTRLLVL.

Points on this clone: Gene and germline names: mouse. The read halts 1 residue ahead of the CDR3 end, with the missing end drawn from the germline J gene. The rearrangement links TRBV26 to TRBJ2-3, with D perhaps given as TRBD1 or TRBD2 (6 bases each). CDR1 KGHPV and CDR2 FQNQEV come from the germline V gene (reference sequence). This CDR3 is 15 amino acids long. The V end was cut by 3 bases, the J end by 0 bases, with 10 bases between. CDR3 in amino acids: CASSLLGASAETLYF. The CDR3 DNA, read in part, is TGTGCCAGCAGTCTATTGGGGGCTAGTGCAGAAACGCTGTAT.